This T cell receptor (beta chain) emerged from a study of CD4+ T cells in melanoma. Study findings and constraints: CD8+ T cell, macrophage and B cell function reportedly correlated with neoantigen-specific CD4+ T cells.

Some clones are missing from TCRdb's copy, which holds only in-frame ones; the method was immunoSEQ multiplex PCR. The repertoire consists of roughly 9,200 clones, with approximately 71% occurring once and the leading ten covering around 15%. Notes on this clone: Its antigen is currently unknown.

The CDR3 loop spans 15 amino acids. CDR1 is SGHRS and CDR2 is YFSETQ in the germline V gene. Trimming removed 1 base at V and 4 bases at J, with 11 bases between. This chain joins TRBV5-1 and TRBJ2-2, with unresolved D. Sequenced input: cells from a culture (not recorded whether cultured in vitro). The clonotype was recovered from a human donor with melanoma. The CDR3, as DNA: TGCGCCAGCAGCTTGACGGCCAGCCCCACCGGGGAGCTGTTTTTT. This codes for CASSLTASPTGELFF.